This TCR beta chain was observed in a study of a mutant IDH1 vaccine in newly diagnosed glioma (dated by TCRdb to the early 2020s). Background on the whole study: Across visits V03 through V10, patients got a total of eight vaccinations, given in weeks 1, 3, 5, 7, 11, 15, 19 and 23. For exploratory analyses, under 30 treated patients had longitudinal TCRB deep sequencing done wherever samples were available. Of the 30 to 35 treated patients, approximately 62% were male and approximately 38% were female, and a mean age of roughly 37 years was recorded. Prior to enrollment, patients had been given standard therapy consisting of radiotherapy alone, temozolomide alone, or radiochemotherapy with temozolomide, with the combination given to most patients. Vaccination was initiated 4-6 weeks after radiotherapy alone, or concurrently with temozolomide cycles in the chemotherapy-containing groups. Peripheral blood was drawn at six visits: V03 (baseline), V05, V07, V10, V12 and V13.

Of note for this clone: Which antigen it targets is not known. No base-level quality is on record; no much larger clone is a single base apart. In the same sample, other DNA sequences code for this CDR3.

The library was obtained by the immunoSEQ multiplex PCR assay. Following the manufacturer's protocol, the hsTCRB Kit was used to amplify rearranged TCR beta chain sequences. Sequencing of TCRB libraries was carried out on an Illumina MiSeq. The published analysis was carried out like this. Demultiplexing, trimming and gene mapping were performed with the kit vendor's proprietary platform. What TCRdb holds here is the immuneACCESS table cut down to in-frame rearrangements. Part of the clones is not present; checked against another copy, under half of the missing clones reflect an unresolved V gene, and the others are unexplained. V and J calls and clone size are given by that table; D and trimming were obtained from the DNA. In this sample the table shows roughly 60,000 clones, under 85% of which occur a single time. About 3.7% of the sample goes to the ten largest clones. Here is what the overall study found, with its caveats: Pseudoprogression appeared unrelated to alterations in the top peripheral T cell clonotypes detected by TCRB sequencing. Immune responses induced by the vaccine were seen in over 80% of patients across multiple MHC alleles. PBMC samples for TCRB deep sequencing were selected based on availability. According to the authors, sample limitations meant that analyses of patient blood samples could not be reproduced.

Read against the paper, the sample's time point label means: week 11, during vaccination. Each vaccine dose, consisting of 300 ug of a 20-mer mutant IDH1 peptide in Montanide, was administered subcutaneously with topical imiquimod. Donors had newly diagnosed WHO grade 3 or 4 IDH1-mutant astrocytomas with loss of nuclear ATRX. The samples were drawn from NOA16, a multicentre, single-arm, open-label phase I trial in Germany that tested a mutant IDH1 peptide vaccine in humans for the first time. Genomic DNA for TCRB sequencing was extracted from EDTA blood using the DNeasy Blood and Tissue Kit. V drops 3 bases and J drops 3 bases, leaving 5 bases in between. CDR1 and CDR2, looked up from the germline V gene, are SGHAT and FQNNGV. From the cysteine through the phenylalanine, the CDR3 covers 12 amino acids. The sequence is cut down to CDR3 DNA, 36 bases in frame from base 1.

The sequence links TRBV11-2 to TRBJ1-1, with no confidently assigned D gene. The source material was PBMCs, sampled from a glioma patient whose treatment included an IDH1 peptide vaccine. The source is a man aged 25-45 years with glioma. The DNA sequence is TGTGCCAGCAGCTTGGGTCACACTGAAGCTTTCTTT. The encoded protein is CASSLGHTEAFF.